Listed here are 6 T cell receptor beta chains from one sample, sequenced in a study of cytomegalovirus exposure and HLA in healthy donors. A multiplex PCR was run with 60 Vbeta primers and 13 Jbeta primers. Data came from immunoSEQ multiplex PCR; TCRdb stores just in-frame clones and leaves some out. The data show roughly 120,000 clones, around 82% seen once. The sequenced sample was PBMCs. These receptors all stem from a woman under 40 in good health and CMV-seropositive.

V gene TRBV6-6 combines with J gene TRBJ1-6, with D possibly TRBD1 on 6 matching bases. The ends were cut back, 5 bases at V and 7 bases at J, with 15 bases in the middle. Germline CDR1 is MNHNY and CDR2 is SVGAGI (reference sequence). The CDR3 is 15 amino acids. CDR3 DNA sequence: TGTGCCAGCAGTCTTCAGGGGCCCGTCAATTCACCCCTCCACTTT. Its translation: CASSLQGPVNSPLHF.

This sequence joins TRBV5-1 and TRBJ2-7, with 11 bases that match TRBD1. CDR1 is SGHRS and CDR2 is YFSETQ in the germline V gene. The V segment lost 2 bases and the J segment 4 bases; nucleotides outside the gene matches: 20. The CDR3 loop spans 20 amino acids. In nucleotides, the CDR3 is TGCGCCAGCAGCTTCGGACTAAGGGGACAGGGGGGGTATTCGGGGTACGAGCAGTACTTC. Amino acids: CASSFGLRGQGGYSGYEQYF.

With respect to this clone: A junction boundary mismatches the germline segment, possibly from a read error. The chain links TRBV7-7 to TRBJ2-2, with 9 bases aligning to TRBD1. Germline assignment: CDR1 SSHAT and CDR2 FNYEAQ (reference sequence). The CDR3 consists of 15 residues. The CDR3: CASSGRTGVGGELFF. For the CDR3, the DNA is TGTGCTAGCAGCGGCCGGACAGGGGTCGGCGGGGAGCTGTTTTTT.

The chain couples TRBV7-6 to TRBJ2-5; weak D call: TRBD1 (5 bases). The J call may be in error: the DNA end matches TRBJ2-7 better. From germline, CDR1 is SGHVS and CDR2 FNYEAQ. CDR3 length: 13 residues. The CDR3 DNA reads TGTGCCAGCAGCTTCAGGGACTCCTACGAGCAGTACTTC. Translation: CASSFRDSYEQYF.

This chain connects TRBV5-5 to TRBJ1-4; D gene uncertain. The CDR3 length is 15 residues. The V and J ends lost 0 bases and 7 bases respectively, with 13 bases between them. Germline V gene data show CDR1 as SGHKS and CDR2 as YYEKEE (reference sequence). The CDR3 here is CASSLGASYGEKLFF. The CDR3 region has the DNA TGTGCCAGCAGCTTGGGGGCCTCATACGGTGAAAAACTGTTTTTT.

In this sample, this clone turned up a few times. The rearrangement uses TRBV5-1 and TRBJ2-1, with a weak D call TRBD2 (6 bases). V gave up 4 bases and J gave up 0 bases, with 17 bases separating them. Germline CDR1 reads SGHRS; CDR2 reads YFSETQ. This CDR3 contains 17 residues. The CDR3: CASSTAGPQSSYNEQFF. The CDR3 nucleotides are TGCGCCAGCAGCACGGCGGGACCCCAGAGCTCCTACAATGAGCAGTTCTTC.